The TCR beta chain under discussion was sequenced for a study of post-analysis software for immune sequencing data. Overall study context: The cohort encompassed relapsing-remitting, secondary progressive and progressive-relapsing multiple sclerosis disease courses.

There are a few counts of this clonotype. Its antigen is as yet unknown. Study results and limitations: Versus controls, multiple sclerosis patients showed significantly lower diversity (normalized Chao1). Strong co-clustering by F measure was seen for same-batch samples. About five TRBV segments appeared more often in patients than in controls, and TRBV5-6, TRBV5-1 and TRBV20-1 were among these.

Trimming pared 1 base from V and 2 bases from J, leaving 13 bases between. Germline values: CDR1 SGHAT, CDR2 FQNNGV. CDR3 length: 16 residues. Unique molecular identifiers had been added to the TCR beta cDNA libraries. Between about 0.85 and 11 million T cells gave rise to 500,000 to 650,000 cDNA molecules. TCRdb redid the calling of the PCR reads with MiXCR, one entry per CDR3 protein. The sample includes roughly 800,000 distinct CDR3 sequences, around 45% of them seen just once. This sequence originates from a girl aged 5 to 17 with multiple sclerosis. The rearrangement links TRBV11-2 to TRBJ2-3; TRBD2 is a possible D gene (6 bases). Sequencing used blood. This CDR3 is CASSLGETSPTDTQYF. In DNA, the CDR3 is TGTGCCAGCAGCTTAGGGGAGACTAGTCCCACAGATACGCAGTATTTT.